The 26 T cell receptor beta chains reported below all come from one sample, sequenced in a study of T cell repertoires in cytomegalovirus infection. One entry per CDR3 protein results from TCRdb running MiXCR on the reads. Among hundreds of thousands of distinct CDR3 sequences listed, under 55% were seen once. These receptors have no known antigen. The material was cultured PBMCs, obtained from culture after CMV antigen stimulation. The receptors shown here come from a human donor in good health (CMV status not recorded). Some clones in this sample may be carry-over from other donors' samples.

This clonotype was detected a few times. As DNA, the CDR3 is TGTGCCAGCAGTGGACGAGGGGCCCAGTACAATGAGCAGTTCTTC. The encoded protein is CASSGRGAQYNEQFF. The chain combines TRBV6-1 with TRBJ2-1; TRBD1 or TRBD2 may be the D gene (5 bases each). Trimming left V 4 bases short and J 4 bases short, with 14 bases between. This CDR3 has 15 amino acids. From germline, CDR1 is MNHNS and CDR2 SASEGT.

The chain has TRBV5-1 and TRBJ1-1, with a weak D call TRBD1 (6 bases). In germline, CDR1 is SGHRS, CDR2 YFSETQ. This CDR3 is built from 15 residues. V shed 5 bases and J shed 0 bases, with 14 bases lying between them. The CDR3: CASSRTDSMNTEAFF. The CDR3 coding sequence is TGCGCCAGCAGTAGGACAGATAGCATGAACACTGAAGCTTTCTTT. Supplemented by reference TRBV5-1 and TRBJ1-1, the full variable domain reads KAGVTQTPRYLIKTRGQQVTLSCSPISGHRSVSWYQQTPGQGLQFLFEYFSETQRNKGNFPGRFSGRQFSNSRSEMNVSTLELGDSALYLCASSRTDSMNTEAFFGQGTRLTVV.

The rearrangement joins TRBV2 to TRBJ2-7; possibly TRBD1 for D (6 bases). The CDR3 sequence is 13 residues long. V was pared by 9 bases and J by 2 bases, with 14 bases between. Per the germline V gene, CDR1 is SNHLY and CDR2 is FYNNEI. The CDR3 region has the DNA TGTGCCAGTGAGGGGGACGGAGCCTACGAGCAGTACTTC. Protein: CASEGDGAYEQYF.

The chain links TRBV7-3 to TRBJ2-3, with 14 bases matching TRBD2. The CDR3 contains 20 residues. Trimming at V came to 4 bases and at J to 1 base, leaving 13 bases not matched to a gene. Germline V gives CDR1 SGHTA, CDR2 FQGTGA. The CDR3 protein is CASSSGLAGGLALGTDTQYF. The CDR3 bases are TGTGCCAGCAGCTCCGGACTAGCGGGAGGATTGGCGCTAGGCACAGATACGCAGTATTTT.

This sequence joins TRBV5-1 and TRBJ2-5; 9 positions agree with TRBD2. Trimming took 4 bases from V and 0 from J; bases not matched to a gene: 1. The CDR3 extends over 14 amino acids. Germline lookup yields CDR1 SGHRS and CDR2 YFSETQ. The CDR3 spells CASSTSGYQETQYF. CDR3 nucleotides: TGCGCCAGCAGCACTAGCGGGTACCAAGAGACCCAGTACTTC.

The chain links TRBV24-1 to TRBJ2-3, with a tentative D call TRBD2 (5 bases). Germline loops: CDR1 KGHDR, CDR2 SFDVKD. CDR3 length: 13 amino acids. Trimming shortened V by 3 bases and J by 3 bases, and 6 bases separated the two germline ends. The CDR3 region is CATSDPGTDTQYF. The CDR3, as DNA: TGTGCCACCAGTGATCCGGGAACAGATACGCAGTATTTT.

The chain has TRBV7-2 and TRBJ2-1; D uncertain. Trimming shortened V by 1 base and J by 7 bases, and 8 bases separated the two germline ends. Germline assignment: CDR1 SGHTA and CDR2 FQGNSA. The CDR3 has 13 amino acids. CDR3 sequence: CASSLGLFNEQFF. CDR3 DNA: TGTGCCAGCAGCTTAGGATTATTTAATGAGCAGTTCTTC.

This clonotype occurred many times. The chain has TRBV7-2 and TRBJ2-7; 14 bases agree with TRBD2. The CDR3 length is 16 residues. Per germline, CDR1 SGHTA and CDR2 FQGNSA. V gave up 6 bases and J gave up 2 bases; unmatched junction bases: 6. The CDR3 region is CASRVTSGRETYEQYF. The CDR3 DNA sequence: TGTGCCAGCAGGGTGACTAGCGGGAGGGAAACCTACGAGCAGTACTTC.

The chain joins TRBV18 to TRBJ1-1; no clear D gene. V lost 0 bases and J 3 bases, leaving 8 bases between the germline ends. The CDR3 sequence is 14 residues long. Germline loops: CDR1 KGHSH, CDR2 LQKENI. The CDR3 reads CASSPPYRDTEAFF. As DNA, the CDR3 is TGTGCCAGCTCACCACCGTATAGGGACACTGAAGCTTTCTTT. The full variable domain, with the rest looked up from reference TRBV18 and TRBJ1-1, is NAGVMQNPRHLVRRRGQEARLRCSPMKGHSHVYWYRQLPEEGLKFMVYLQKENIIDESGMPKERFSAEFPKEGPSILRIQQVVRGDSAAYFCASSPPYRDTEAFFGQGTRLTVV.

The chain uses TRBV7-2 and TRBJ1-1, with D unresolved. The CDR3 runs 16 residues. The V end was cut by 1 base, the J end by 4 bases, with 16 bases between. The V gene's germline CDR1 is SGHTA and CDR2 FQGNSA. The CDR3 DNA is TGTGCCAGCAGCTTAGGACGGCGTAGGGCTGGCACTGAAGCTTTCTTT. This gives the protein CASSLGRRRAGTEAFF.

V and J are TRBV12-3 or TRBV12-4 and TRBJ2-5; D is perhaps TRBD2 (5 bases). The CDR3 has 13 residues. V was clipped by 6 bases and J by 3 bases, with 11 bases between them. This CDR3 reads CASRRPGKETQYF. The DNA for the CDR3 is TGTGCCAGCAGGAGACCGGGGAAAGAGACCCAGTACTTC.

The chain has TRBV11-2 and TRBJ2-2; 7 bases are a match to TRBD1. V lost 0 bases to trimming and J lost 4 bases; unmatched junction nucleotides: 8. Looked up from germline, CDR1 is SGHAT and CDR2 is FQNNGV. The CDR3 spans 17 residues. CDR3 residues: CASSLDLDRQSTGELFF. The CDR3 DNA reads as TGTGCCAGCAGCTTAGATTTGGACAGGCAGAGCACCGGGGAGCTGTTTTTT.

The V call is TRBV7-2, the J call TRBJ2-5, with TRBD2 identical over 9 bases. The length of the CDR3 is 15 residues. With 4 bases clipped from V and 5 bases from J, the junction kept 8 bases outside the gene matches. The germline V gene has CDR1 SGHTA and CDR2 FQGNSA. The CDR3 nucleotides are TGTGCCAGCAGCTCGGGACTAGCAAGTCATGAGACCCAGTACTTC. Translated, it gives CASSSGLASHETQYF.

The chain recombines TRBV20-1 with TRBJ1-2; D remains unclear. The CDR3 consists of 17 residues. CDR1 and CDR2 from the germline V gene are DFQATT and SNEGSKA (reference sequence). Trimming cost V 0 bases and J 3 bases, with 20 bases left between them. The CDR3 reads CSARDRREGMVYYGYTF. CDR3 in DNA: TGCAGTGCTAGAGATAGACGGGAGGGTATGGTTTACTATGGCTACACCTTC.

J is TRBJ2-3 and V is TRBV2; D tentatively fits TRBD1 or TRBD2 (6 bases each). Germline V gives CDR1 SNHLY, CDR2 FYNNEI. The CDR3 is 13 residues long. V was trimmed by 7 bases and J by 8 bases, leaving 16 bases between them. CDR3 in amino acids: CASIEQGGGTQYF. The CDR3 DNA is TGTGCCAGCATCGAACAGGGAGGCGGTACGCAGTATTTT.

The CDR3 protein is CASSQVTGVGGYTF. CDR3 DNA: TGCGCCAGCAGCCAAGTGACAGGGGTCGGTGGCTACACCTTC. This chain joins TRBV4-3 and TRBJ1-2, with TRBD1 identical over 8 bases. The length of the CDR3 is 14 residues. Trimming cost V 1 base and J 7 bases; bases outside gene matches: 5. Germline CDR1 and CDR2: LGHNA and YSLEER.

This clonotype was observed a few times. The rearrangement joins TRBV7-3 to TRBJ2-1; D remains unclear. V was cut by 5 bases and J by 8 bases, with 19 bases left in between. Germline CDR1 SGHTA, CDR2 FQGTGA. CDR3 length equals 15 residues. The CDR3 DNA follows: TGTGCCAGCAGCACCTCCCCCCAAATTCGGGATGAGCAGTTCTTC. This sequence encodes CASSTSPQIRDEQFF.

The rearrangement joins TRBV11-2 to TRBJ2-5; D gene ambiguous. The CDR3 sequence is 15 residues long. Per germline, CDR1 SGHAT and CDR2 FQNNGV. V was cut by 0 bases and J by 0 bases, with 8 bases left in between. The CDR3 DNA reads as TGTGCCAGCAGCTTAGATAGGCGGTACCAAGAGACCCAGTACTTC. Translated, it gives CASSLDRRYQETQYF.

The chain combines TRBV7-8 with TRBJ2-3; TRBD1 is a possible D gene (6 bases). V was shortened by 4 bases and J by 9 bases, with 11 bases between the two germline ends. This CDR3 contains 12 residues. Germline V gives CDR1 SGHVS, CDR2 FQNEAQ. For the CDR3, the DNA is TGTGCCAGCAGCTACAGGGCTGGAACGCAGTATTTT. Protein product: CASSYRAGTQYF.

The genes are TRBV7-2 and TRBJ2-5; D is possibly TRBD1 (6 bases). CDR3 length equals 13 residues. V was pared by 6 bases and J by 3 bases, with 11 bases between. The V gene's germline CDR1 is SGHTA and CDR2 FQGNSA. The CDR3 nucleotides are TGTGCCAGCAGGATAGCAGGGGAAGAGACCCAGTACTTC. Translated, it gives CASRIAGEETQYF.

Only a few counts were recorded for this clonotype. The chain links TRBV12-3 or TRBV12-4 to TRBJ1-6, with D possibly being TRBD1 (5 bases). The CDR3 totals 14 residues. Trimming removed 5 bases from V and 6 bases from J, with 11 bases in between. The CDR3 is CASSPQGGNSPLHF. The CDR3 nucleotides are TGTGCCAGCAGTCCCCAGGGTGGTAATTCACCCCTCCACTTT.

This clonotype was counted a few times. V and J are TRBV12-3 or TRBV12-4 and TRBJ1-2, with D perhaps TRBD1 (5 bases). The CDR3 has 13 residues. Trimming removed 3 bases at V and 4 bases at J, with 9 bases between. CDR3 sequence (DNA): TGTGCCAGCAGTTTTAACAGGCGCTATGGCTACACCTTC. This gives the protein CASSFNRRYGYTF.

CDR3 sequence: CASSLEGWGFNEQFF. DNA of the CDR3: TGTGCCAGCAGCTTAGAAGGGTGGGGTTTCAATGAGCAGTTCTTC. J is TRBJ2-1 and V is TRBV7-8; D gene unclear. Trimming took 1 base from V and 6 from J, leaving 13 bases between them. Germline CDR1 reads SGHVS; CDR2 reads FQNEAQ. The CDR3 extends over 15 amino acids.

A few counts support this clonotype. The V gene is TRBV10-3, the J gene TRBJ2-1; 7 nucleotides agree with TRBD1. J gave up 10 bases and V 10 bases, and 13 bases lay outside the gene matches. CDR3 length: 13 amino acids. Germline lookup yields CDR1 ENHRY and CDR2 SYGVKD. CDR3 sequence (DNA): TGTGCCACGGGATCGATGGGACAGTGGGAGCAGTTCTTC. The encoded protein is CATGSMGQWEQFF.

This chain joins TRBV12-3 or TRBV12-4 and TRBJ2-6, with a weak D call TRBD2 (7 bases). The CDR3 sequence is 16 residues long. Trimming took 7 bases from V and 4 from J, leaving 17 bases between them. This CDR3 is CASTDPGGAGANVLTF. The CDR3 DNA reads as TGTGCCAGCACCGATCCGGGGGGCGCCGGGGCCAACGTCCTGACTTTC.

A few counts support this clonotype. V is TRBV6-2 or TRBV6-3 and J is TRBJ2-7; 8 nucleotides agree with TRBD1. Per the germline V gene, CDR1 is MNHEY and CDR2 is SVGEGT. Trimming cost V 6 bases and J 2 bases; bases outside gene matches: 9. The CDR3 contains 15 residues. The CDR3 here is CASRVGQGVTYEQYF. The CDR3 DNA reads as TGTGCCAGCAGAGTTGGACAGGGTGTCACCTACGAGCAGTACTTC.